The rows below give T cell receptor beta chains drawn from one sample of a study of regulatory T cells in long-lasting Graves disease. TCRdb called the multiplex PCR reads again in MiXCR, with one record for every CDR3 protein. The data hold around 400,000 distinct CDR3 sequences, with around 16% observed a single time. These sequences were also reported in another study, on T cells in Graves' hyperthyroidism and ophthalmopathy.

Sequencing was performed on peripheral blood mononuclear cells (PBMCs), taken at new diagnosis, from a patient treated with antithyroid drugs. The receptors shown here come from a woman aged 40 to 50 with Graves disease. Both conserved end residues are part of each CDR3. The D gene is left open where the match is weak. Size is stated for part of the rows, as once, few or many counts, or as a class when the clone is expanded.

V: TRBV7-9; size: many; J: TRBJ2-7; D: .; DNA: TGTGCCAGCAGCTTAGAGTTGGTCGAGCAGTACTTC; CDR3: CASSLELVEQYF
V: TRBV6-2/TRBV6-3; size: .; J: TRBJ1-5; D: .; DNA: TGTGCCAGCACCCCTGCGACGGGCTATAGCAATCAGCCCCAGCATTTT; CDR3: CASTPATGYSNQPQHF
V: TRBV6-1; size: .; J: TRBJ2-1; D: .; DNA: TGTGCCAGCACCGGGAGCGTCGGTGAGCAGTTCTTC; CDR3: CASTGSVGEQFF
V: TRBV12-3/TRBV12-4; size: many; J: TRBJ2-3; D: .; DNA: TGTGCCAGCAGTTTTTCTCATGGGGATACGCAGTATTTT; CDR3: CASSFSHGDTQYF
V: TRBV18; size: many; J: TRBJ2-1; D: TRBD2; DNA: TGTGCCAGCTCAACGACTAGCGGGACCAATGAGCAGTTCTTC; CDR3: CASSTTSGTNEQFF
V: TRBV28; size: many; J: TRBJ2-7; D: .; DNA: TGTGCCAGCAGCTCAGATTCTACCCCCGAGCAGTACTTC; CDR3: CASSSDSTPEQYF
V: TRBV10-3; size: many; J: TRBJ2-2; D: .; DNA: TGTGCCATCAGTGAGTTGTCGGGACGGAACACCGGGGAGCTGTTTTTT; CDR3: CAISELSGRNTGELFF
V: TRBV5-4; size: .; J: TRBJ2-1; D: TRBD2; DNA: TGTGCCAGCAGCCCTCCGGGACTAGATAACAATGAGCAGTTCTTC; CDR3: CASSPPGLDNNEQFF
V: TRBV6-2/TRBV6-3; size: few; J: TRBJ2-1; D: .; DNA: TGTGCCAGCAGTTACGGGAGTGGGGGGGAGCAGTTCTTC; CDR3: CASSYGSGGEQFF
V: TRBV12-3/TRBV12-4; size: many; J: TRBJ1-1; D: .; DNA: TGTGCCAGCAGTTTAGGGTCAACCTTTCCTAGTACTGAAGCTTTCTTT; CDR3: CASSLGSTFPSTEAFF
V: TRBV7-2; size: few; J: TRBJ2-2; D: .; DNA: TGTGCCAGCAGCCTGGGGACTTCTAACACCGGGGAGCTGTTTTTT; CDR3: CASSLGTSNTGELFF
V: TRBV25-1; size: few; J: TRBJ2-7; D: .; DNA: TGTGCCAGCAGTGAATCGGGCAGGCCAGAGCAGTACTTC; CDR3: CASSESGRPEQYF
V: TRBV5-1; size: .; J: TRBJ2-3; D: TRBD2; DNA: TGCGCCAGCAGCCAAGACGGCGGGAGAGGAACAGATACGCAGTATTTT; CDR3: CASSQDGGRGTDTQYF
V: TRBV19; size: few; J: TRBJ1-1; D: .; DNA: TGTGCCAGTAGTATCCAGACCGGGAACACTGAAGCTTTCTTT; CDR3: CASSIQTGNTEAFF
V: TRBV2; size: few; J: TRBJ2-7; D: .; DNA: TGTGCCGGCCGGGACTTACCCTACGAGCAGTACTTC; CDR3: CAGRDLPYEQYF
V: TRBV12-3/TRBV12-4; size: many; J: TRBJ2-1; D: .; DNA: TGTGCCAGCAGTCCCGGGACACTGTACAATGAGCAGTTCTTC; CDR3: CASSPGTLYNEQFF
V: TRBV6-2/TRBV6-3; size: many; J: TRBJ2-5; D: TRBD2; DNA: TGTGCCAGCAGTTACCGAGCGGGAGGGGAGACCCAGTACTTC; CDR3: CASSYRAGGETQYF
V: TRBV7-3; size: .; J: TRBJ2-7; D: .; DNA: TGTGCCAGCAGCCAAGACTCCACGAGCTCCTACGAGCAGTACTTC; CDR3: CASSQDSTSSYEQYF
V: TRBV7-2; size: many; J: TRBJ2-5; D: TRBD1; DNA: TGTGCCAGCAGCTTAAGGCGGACAGGGGGCGCGGAGACCCAGTACTTC; CDR3: CASSLRRTGGAETQYF
V: TRBV10-3; size: many; J: TRBJ2-7; D: TRBD2; DNA: TGTGCCACCTCCGTGGGGCGGGAGGTCGAGCAGTACTTC; CDR3: CATSVGREVEQYF
V: TRBV5-6; size: many; J: TRBJ2-7; D: .; DNA: TGTGCCAGCAGCTCGAACCCTCAAACCTACGAGCAGTACTTC; CDR3: CASSSNPQTYEQYF
V: TRBV5-4; size: .; J: TRBJ2-1; D: TRBD2; DNA: TGTGCCAGCAGCTCACAGCGGGAGCACGACAATGAGCAGTTCTTC; CDR3: CASSSQREHDNEQFF
V: TRBV2; size: many; J: TRBJ2-1; D: .; DNA: TGTGCCAGCAGAGTAATAACGGGACCTTCTGAGCAGTTCTTC; CDR3: CASRVITGPSEQFF
V: TRBV11-3; size: .; J: TRBJ2-3; D: TRBD1; DNA: TGTGCCAGCAGCCCCAGAACCGGGACAGGGGGCGCGGGAGATACGCAGTATTTT; CDR3: CASSPRTGTGGAGDTQYF
V: TRBV6-5; size: many; J: TRBJ2-1; D: TRBD1; DNA: TGTGCCAGCAGTTACGGACAGGGGATCTACAATGAGCAGTTCTTC; CDR3: CASSYGQGIYNEQFF
V: TRBV30; size: few; J: TRBJ2-1; D: .; DNA: TGTGCCTGGAGTGTCGGGTACAATGAGCAGTTCTTC; CDR3: CAWSVGYNEQFF
V: TRBV20-1; size: few; J: TRBJ2-1; D: TRBD2; DNA: TGCAGTGCTATGGGACTAGCGGGAAAAACTTACAATGAGCAGTTCTTC; CDR3: CSAMGLAGKTYNEQFF
V: TRBV14; size: .; J: TRBJ2-1; D: TRBD2; DNA: TGTGCCAGCAGCCGGTATTGGAGCGGGAGCTACAATGAGCAGTTCTTC; CDR3: CASSRYWSGSYNEQFF
V: TRBV3-1; size: .; J: TRBJ2-5; D: TRBD1; DNA: TGTGCCAGCAGCCACCGCGACAGGGGGTTTAGAGAGACCCAGTACTTC; CDR3: CASSHRDRGFRETQYF
V: TRBV27; size: many; J: TRBJ2-1; D: TRBD2; DNA: TGTGCCAGCAGTTCCTCTAGCGGACACAATGAGCAGTTCTTC; CDR3: CASSSSSGHNEQFF
V: TRBV3-1; size: many; J: TRBJ2-5; D: TRBD1; DNA: TGTGCCAGCAGCCACGGATCTCCGGGACAGACACCTCAAGAGACCCAGTACTTC; CDR3: CASSHGSPGQTPQETQYF
V: TRBV28; size: few; J: TRBJ1-5; D: TRBD1; DNA: TGTGCCAGCAGCACCCGACAGGGGGCTGGCAATCAGCCCCAGCATTTT; CDR3: CASSTRQGAGNQPQHF
V: TRBV29-1; size: many; J: TRBJ2-5; D: .; DNA: TGCAGCGTTGAGTTGGGGTGGCAAGAGACCCAGTACTTC; CDR3: CSVELGWQETQYF
V: TRBV20-1; size: few; J: TRBJ1-1; D: .; DNA: TGCAGTGGGAGAGGGCAGCAGCAGTTTGATGCTTTCTTT; CDR3: CSGRGQQQFDAFF
V: TRBV10-3; size: many; J: TRBJ1-6; D: .; DNA: TGTGCCATCAGTAGTACAGGGTCAGAATCACCCCTCCACTTT; CDR3: CAISSTGSESPLHF
V: TRBV9; size: .; J: TRBJ2-7; D: .; DNA: TGTGCCAGCAGCGCCGAGGGGCCCCCCCCTTACGAGCAGTACTTC; CDR3: CASSAEGPPPYEQYF
V: TRBV28; size: many; J: TRBJ1-3; D: .; DNA: TGTGCCAGCAGCCGACCCGGGACAAAAGGAAACACCATATATTTT; CDR3: CASSRPGTKGNTIYF
V: TRBV6-1; size: many; J: TRBJ2-2; D: .; DNA: TGTGCCAGCTCTAAACTGAGGGATACCGGGGAGCTGTTTTTT; CDR3: CASSKLRDTGELFF
V: TRBV10-3; size: few; J: TRBJ1-5; D: TRBD1; DNA: TGTGCCATCAGAGGGGACAGCCATCGGCCCCAGCATTTT; CDR3: CAIRGDSHRPQHF
V: TRBV6-2/TRBV6-3; size: few; J: TRBJ1-2; D: .; DNA: TGTGCCAGCGGTTACGACAGGACTAACTATGGCTACACCTTC; CDR3: CASGYDRTNYGYTF
V: TRBV10-2; size: many; J: TRBJ2-7; D: TRBD2; DNA: TGCGCCAGCAGTCTAGCGGGAGATTTCTACGAGCAGTACTTC; CDR3: CASSLAGDFYEQYF
V: TRBV2; size: many; J: TRBJ2-1; D: .; DNA: TGTGCCAGCAGTGAAAGCCCCTCATGGAGGAGCAATGAGCAGTTCTTC; CDR3: CASSESPSWRSNEQFF